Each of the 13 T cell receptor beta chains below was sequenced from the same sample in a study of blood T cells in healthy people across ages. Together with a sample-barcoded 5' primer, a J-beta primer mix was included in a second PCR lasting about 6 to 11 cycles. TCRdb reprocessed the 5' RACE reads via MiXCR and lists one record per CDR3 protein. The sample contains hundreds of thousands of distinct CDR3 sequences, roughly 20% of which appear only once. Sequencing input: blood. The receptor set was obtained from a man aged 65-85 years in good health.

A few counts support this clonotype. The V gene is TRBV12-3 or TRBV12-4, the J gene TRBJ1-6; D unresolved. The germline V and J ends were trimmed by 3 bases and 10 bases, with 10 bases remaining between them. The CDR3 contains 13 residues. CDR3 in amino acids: CASSFGVGSPLHF. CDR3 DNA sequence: TGTGCCAGCAGTTTTGGGGTTGGGTCACCCCTCCACTTT.

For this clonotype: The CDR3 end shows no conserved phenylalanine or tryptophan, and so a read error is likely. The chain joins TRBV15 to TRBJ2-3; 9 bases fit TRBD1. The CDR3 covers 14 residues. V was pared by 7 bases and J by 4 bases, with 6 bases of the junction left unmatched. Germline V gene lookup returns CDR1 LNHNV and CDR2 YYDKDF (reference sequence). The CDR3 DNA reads TGTGCCACCAACCCCGGGACAGGGCCAGATACGCAGTATTTG. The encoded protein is CATNPGTGPDTQYL.

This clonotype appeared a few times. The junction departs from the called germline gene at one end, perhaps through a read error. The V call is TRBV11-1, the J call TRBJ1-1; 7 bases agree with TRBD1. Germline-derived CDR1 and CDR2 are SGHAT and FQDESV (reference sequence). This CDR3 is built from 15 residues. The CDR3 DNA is TGTACCAGCAGCTTAGAGGGGGCAGGGAACACTGAAGCTTTCTTT. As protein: CTSSLEGAGNTEAFF.

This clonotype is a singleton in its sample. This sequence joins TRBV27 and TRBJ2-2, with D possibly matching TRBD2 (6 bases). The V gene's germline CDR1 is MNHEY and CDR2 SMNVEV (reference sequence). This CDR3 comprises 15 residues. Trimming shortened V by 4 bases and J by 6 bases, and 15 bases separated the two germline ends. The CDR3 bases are TGTGCCAGCAGTTCGCGGGGACCGAGGTCCGGGGAGCTGTTTTTT. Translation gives CASSSRGPRSGELFF.

CDR3 bases: TGCAGTGCTCCTCTAGCGGGTCCCACAGATACGCAGTATTTT. Encoded protein: CSAPLAGPTDTQYF. The chain recombines TRBV20-1 with TRBJ2-3; 8 bases agree with TRBD2. The trim removed 5 bases at V and 2 bases at J, leaving 6 bases unmatched. The V gene's germline CDR1 is DFQATT and CDR2 SNEGSKA (reference sequence). The CDR3 covers 14 residues.

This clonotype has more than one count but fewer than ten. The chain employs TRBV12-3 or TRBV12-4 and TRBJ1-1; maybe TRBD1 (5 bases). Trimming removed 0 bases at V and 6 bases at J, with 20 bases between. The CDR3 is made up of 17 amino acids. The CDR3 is CASSLAVGRGLTAEAFF. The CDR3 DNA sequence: TGTGCCAGCAGTTTAGCCGTCGGGAGGGGCCTAACCGCTGAAGCTTTCTTT.

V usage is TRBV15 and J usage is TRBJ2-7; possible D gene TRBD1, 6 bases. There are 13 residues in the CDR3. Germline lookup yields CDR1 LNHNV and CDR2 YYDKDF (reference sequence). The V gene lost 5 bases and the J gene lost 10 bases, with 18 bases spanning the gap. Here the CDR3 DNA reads TGTGCCACCAGCGAAACAAGGGACAACAAACAGTACTTC. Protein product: CATSETRDNKQYF.

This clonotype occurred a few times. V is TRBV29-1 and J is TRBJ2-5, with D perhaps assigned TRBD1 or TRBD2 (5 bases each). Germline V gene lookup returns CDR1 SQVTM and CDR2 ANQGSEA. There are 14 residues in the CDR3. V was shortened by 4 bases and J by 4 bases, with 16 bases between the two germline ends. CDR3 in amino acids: CSVGPGTKGETQYF. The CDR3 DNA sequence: TGCAGCGTTGGCCCCGGGACCAAGGGAGAGACCCAGTACTTC.

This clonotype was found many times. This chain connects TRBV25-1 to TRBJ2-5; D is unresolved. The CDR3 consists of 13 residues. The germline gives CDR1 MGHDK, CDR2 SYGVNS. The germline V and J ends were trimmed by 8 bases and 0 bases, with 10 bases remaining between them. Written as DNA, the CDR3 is TGTGCCAGCGCCTTGGCGTACCAAGAGACCCAGTACTTC. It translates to CASALAYQETQYF.

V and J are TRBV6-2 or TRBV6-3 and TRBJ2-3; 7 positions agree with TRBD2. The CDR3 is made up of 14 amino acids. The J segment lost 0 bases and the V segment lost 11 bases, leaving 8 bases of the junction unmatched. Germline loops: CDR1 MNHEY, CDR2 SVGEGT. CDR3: CAGQRDGSTDTQYF. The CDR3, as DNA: TGTGCCGGCCAGCGGGACGGGAGCACAGATACGCAGTATTTT.

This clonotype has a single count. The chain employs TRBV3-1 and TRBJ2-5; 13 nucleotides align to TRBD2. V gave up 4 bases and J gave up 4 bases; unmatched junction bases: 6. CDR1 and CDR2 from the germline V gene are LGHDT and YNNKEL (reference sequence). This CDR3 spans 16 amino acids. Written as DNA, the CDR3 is TGTGCCAGCAGCCGGACTAGCGGGGGACTTGGAGAGACCCAGTACTTC. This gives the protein CASSRTSGGLGETQYF.

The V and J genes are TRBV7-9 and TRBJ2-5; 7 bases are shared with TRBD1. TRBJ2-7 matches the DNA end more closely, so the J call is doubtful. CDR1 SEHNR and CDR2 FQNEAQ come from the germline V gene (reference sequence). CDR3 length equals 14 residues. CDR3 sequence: CASSPTGFAYEQYF. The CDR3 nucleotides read TGTGCCAGCAGCCCGACAGGGTTCGCCTACGAGCAGTACTTC.

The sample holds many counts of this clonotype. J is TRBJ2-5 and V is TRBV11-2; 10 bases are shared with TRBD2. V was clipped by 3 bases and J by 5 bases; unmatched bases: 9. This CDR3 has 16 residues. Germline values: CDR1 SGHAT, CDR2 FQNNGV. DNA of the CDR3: TGTGCCAGCAGCTTCCCACGTATAGCGGGAGGCGAGACCCAGTACTTC. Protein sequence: CASSFPRIAGGETQYF.